This record covers a single TCR beta chain. Its antigen is still unknown. The data were produced by immunoSEQ multiplex PCR, yet TCRdb's version contains in-frame clones alone and is incomplete. The sample includes about 12,000 clones, roughly 93% of them seen just once. V gave up 8 bases and J gave up 5 bases; unmatched junction bases: 10. This CDR3 is 14 amino acids long. Germline V gene data show CDR1 as MNHNS and CDR2 as SASEGT. The sample originates from a study of graft-versus-host responses after intestinal transplantation. The overall study: For around 3 years after anti-thymocyte globulin induction, all recipients took tacrolimus and steroids. General observations from the study: High graft-versus-host to host-versus-graft clonal ratios were seen in allografts of patients with graft-donor T cell macrochimerism.

The TCR was taken from a human patient who received an intestinal transplant, so some T cells may come from the graft donor. This sequence joins TRBV6-1 and TRBJ1-2, with 8 bases matching TRBD1. The sample was PBMCs, taken 950 to 1,300 days after intestinal transplantation. This CDR3 reads CASGRDRSGYGYTF. CDR3 in DNA: TGTGCCAGCGGCCGGGACAGGAGCGGGTATGGCTACACCTTC.